Listed here is a single T cell receptor (beta chain). Antigen specificity is unknown. In the PCR, 60 Vbeta and 13 Jbeta primers were used. Sequencing was performed with immunoSEQ multiplex PCR; in TCRdb, only in-frame clones are kept and a portion is missing. This table has 160,000 or so clones, 80% appearing once. The data were taken from a study of cytomegalovirus exposure and HLA in healthy donors. Study-level information: Among the 350 to 500 donors who were genotyped, roughly 86% fell in the genetic ancestry cluster that is associated with self-reported Caucasian donors.

Study findings and constraints: Earlier analysis found most TCR beta V segments productive about 87% or about 30% of the time. Another analysis was done later, and it associated 17,000 or so TCR beta sequences with HLA alleles at 0.05 false discovery rate. It was reported that TCR beta sequences correctly inferred the HLA-A and HLA-B alleles for most subjects.

V lost 4 bases and J lost 8; bases outside the gene matches: 7. This CDR3 contains 14 residues. Germline CDR1 and CDR2: SGDLS and YYNGEE. The sequencing input was PBMCs. This sequence was found in a man aged 25 to 45 in good health and CMV-seronegative. The chain links TRBV9 to TRBJ2-1; 9 bases are shared with TRBD2. CDR3 nucleotides: TGTGCCAGCAGCATCGGGACTAGCAGCGATGAGCAGTTCTTC. Amino acid sequence: CASSIGTSSDEQFF.